This T cell receptor beta chain derives from a study of sequential checkpoint blockade in melanoma. Looking at the study overall: Both treatment sequences were followed by maintenance nivolumab.

Treatment noted: randomized to nivolumab then ipilimumab (arm A) or the reverse (arm B). Live CD3+CD8+ CD19− CD56− cells were sorted from PBMCs. CDR1 is WSHSY and CDR2 is SAAADI in the germline V gene. V dropped 5 bases and J dropped 3; count of bases not matched to a gene: 1. This CDR3 has 12 residues. Method: immunoSEQ multiplex PCR; TCRdb's copy keeps in-frame clones and lacks some. Here the sample spans about 22,000 clones, about two thirds being singletons. The receptor was isolated from a human donor with melanoma. The sequencing used CD8+ T cells sorted from blood (inferred from file names), collected from a patient given nivolumab and ipilimumab in sequence. This chain joins TRBV10-2 and TRBJ2-7; 7 nucleotides align to TRBD2. The CDR3 coding sequence is TGCGCCAGCAGTTCTAGCGGCTACGAGCAGTACTTC. Translation gives CASSSSGYEQYF.